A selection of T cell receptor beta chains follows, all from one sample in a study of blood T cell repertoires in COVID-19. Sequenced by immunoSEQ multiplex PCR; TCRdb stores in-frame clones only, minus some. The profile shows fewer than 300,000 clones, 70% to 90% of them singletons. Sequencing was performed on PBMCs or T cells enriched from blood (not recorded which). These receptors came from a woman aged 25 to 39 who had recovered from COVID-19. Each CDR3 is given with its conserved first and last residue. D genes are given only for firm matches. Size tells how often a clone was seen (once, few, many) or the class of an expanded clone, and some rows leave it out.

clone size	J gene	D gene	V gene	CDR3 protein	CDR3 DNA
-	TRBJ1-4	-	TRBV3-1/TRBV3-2	CASSLRQATNEKLFF	TGTGCCAGCAGCCTACGACAGGCAACTAATGAAAAACTGTTTTTT
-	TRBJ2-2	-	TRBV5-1	CASSFPQGSGTGELFF	TGCGCCAGCAGCTTCCCACAGGGATCAGGCACCGGGGAGCTGTTTTTT
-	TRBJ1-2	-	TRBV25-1	CASSVYSDDSGYTF	TGTGCCAGCAGTGTTTACTCGGACGACAGTGGCTACACCTTC
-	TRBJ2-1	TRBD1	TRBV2	CAIHRRDRGHNEQFF	TGTGCCATCCACAGGAGGGACAGGGGGCACAATGAGCAGTTCTTC
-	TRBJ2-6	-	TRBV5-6	CASSLRSGTGANVLTF	TGTGCCAGCAGCTTGAGATCGGGAACTGGGGCCAACGTCCTGACTTTC
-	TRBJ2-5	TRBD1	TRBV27	CASTTFTGGRETQYF	TGTGCCAGCACCACTTTCACAGGGGGGCGGGAGACCCAGTACTTC
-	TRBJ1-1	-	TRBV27	CASSLRAWNTEAFF	TGTGCCAGCAGTTTACGAGCCTGGAACACTGAAGCTTTCTTT
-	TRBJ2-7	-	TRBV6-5	CASSYAQGGPYEQYF	TGTGCCAGCAGTTACGCGCAGGGAGGCCCTTACGAGCAGTACTTC
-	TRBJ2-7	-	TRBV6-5	CASANSDRYSYEQYF	TGTGCCAGCGCTAATTCGGACAGATACTCCTACGAGCAGTACTTC
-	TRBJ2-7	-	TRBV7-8	CASSLGAGEAFYEQYF	TGTGCCAGCAGCTTAGGGGCGGGCGAAGCGTTCTACGAGCAGTACTTC
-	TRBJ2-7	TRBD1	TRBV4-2	CASSQDRDRVYEQYF	TGTGCCAGCAGCCAAGATAGGGACAGGGTCTACGAGCAGTACTTC
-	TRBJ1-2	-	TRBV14	CASPYSPPRGYTF	TGTGCCAGCCCCTACTCACCCCCGCGCGGCTACACCTTC
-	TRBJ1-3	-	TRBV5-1	CASSLGGEFSGNTIYF	TGCGCCAGCAGCCTCGGGGGGGAATTCTCTGGAAACACCATATATTTT
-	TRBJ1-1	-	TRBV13	CASSPSTEAFF	TGTGCCAGCAGCCCCAGCACTGAAGCTTTCTTT
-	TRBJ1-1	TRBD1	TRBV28	CASSLTGQGVIGTGEAFF	TGTGCCAGCAGTTTGACTGGACAGGGCGTTATCGGAACCGGAGAGGCTTTCTTT
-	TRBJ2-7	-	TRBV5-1	CASSSSSYEQYF	TGCGCCAGCAGCTCCAGCTCCTACGAGCAGTACTTC
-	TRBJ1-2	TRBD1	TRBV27	CASSIQGDYGYTF	TGTGCCAGCAGCATACAGGGGGACTATGGCTACACCTTC
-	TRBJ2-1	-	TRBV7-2	CASSLDLGGRGFNEQFF	TGTGCCAGCAGCTTAGATTTGGGGGGCAGGGGGTTTAATGAGCAGTTCTTC
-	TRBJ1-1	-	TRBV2	CAIHRENTEAFF	TGTGCCATCCACAGGGAGAACACTGAAGCTTTCTTT
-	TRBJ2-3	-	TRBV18	CASSPLGLTVSTDTQYF	TGTGCCAGCTCACCTCTTGGGTTGACAGTAAGCACAGATACGCAGTATTTT
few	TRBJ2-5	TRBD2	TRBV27	CASSFGRAKTQYF	TGTGCCAGCAGTTTTGGGAGGGCAAAGACCCAGTACTTC
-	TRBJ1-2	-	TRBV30	CAWSQQGLRGYTF	TGTGCCTGGAGCCAACAGGGTCTACGGGGCTACACCTTC
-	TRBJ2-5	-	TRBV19	CASSSGQSQETQYF	TGTGCCAGTAGCTCCGGACAGTCTCAAGAGACCCAGTACTTC
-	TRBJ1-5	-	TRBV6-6	CASSYDIGSGNQPQHF	TGTGCCAGCAGCTATGACATTGGGAGTGGCAATCAGCCCCAGCATTTT
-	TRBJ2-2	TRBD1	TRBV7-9	CASSFLQGSSSTGELFF	TGTGCCAGCAGCTTTCTACAGGGGTCCTCTTCCACCGGGGAGCTGTTTTTT